This TCR beta chain was recovered during a study of blood T cell repertoires in COVID-19. Overall study: Samples taken during acute and convalescent COVID-19 were collected in the United States, Italy and Spain. PBMCs, B-cell-depleted T cells, or T cells provided the cDNA or gDNA that made up the material.

Source study methods: For nucleated cells, counts were estimated from reference gene primer amplification. This table comes from immunoSEQ multiplex PCR, and its TCRdb copy is limited to in-frame clones, with some not included. V and J calls and clone size are as listed in that table; D and trimming were resolved from the DNA. The repertoire holds roughly 79,000 clones, about four fifths seen once, with around 7.2% in the top ten. V trimming: 5 bases; J trimming: 4 bases; junction bases outside the gene matches: 4. CDR3 length: 14 residues. CDR1 and CDR2 (germline): SGHVS, FNYEAQ. Sequencing used peripheral blood. This chain connects TRBV7-6 to TRBJ2-5; 10 bases agree with TRBD1. This TCR was recovered from a human donor in a cohort sampled during active COVID-19. This CDR3 is CASSLTGGGETQYF. The CDR3 DNA reads as TGTGCCAGCAGCCTGACAGGGGGCGGAGAGACCCAGTACTTC.